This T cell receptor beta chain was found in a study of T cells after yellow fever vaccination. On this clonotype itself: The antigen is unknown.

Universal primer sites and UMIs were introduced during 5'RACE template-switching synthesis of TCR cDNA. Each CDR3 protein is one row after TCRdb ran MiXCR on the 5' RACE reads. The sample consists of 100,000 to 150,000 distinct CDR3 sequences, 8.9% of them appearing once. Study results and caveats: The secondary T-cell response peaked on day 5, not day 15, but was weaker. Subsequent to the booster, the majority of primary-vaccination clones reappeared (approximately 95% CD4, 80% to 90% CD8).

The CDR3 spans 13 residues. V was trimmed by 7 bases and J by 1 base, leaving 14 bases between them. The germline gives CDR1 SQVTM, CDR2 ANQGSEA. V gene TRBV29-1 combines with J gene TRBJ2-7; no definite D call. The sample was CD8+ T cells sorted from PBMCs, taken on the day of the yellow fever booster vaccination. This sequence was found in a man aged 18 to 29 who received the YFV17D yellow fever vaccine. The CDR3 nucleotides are TGCAGCGGGATTAACCCCCTGTCCTACGAGCAGTACTTC. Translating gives CSGINPLSYEQYF.